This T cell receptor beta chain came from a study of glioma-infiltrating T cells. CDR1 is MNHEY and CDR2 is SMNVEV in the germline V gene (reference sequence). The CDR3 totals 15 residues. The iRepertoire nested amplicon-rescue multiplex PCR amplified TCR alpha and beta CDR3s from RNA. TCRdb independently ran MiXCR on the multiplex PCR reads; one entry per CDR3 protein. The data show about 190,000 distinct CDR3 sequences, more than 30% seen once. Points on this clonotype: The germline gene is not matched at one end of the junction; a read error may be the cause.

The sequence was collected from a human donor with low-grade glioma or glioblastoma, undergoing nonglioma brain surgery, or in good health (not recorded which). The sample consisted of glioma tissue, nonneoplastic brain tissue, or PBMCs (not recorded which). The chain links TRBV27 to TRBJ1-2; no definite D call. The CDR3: CASSQTGIFNYCYTF. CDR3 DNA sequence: TGTGCCAGCTCTCAGACGGGAATATTTAACTATTGCTACACCTTC.